A selection of T cell receptor beta chains follows, all from one sample in a study of T cells in pancreatic ductal adenocarcinoma. Clones were read by immunoSEQ multiplex PCR, and TCRdb kept only the in-frame ones, dropping some. The repertoire holds around 100,000 clones, roughly 96% seen once, with 3.1% in the top ten. The sequencing sample was made of PBMCs. The receptors originated from a human donor with pancreatic ductal adenocarcinoma. Both conserved end residues are trimmed from each CDR3.

>TRBV7-2
ASSLYGGNQPQH
>TRBV28
ASSLSTGTRNQPQH
>TRBV7-2
ASSSSTSSGSKAGQF
>TRBV1
TSSQTGDEKLF
>TRBV25-1
ASSEFGAGEYEQY
>TRBV7-8
ASSTGLVETQY
>TRBV4-1
ASSQESYNEQF
>TRBV10-3
ATAGTQNYGYT
>TRBV19
ATTPTGGNQPQH
>TRBV4-1
ASSLLPAGGATQY
>TRBV15
ATSAFDRGRSKNIQY
>TRBV4-1
ASSQANEQF
>TRBV2
ASMRSSYNEQF
>TRBV6-6
ASSSGGTPSHEQF
>TRBV28
ASVVLRGTGELF
>TRBV27
ATSLERTGISGYT
>TRBV28
ASTSSYNEQF
>TRBV9
ASSVESRVGETQY
>TRBV5-4
ASSFLLTGVETQY
>TRBV5-1
ASSLLVGQGKETQY
>TRBV2
ASSGAGKEKLF
>TRBV5-4
ASSLWFGTGTYGYT